The clone carrying this TCR beta chain has ten or more counts. What it binds is not known. From germline, CDR1 is SGHTA and CDR2 FQGNSA. Trimming took 4 bases from V and 5 from J; bases not matched to a gene: 5. CDR3 length: 14 amino acids. TCRdb redid the calling of the reads with MiXCR, one entry per CDR3 protein. The sample contains 200,000 to 300,000 distinct CDR3 sequences, 9% to 15% of which appear only once. This record comes from a study of T cell repertoires in cytomegalovirus infection. Findings and limits, study-wide: HLA-C-restricted CMV-specific TCR beta clonotypes were dominant in the ex vivo response.

The V and J genes are TRBV7-2 and TRBJ2-7; 10 bases line up with TRBD1. The sequenced sample consisted of PBMCs. The receptor was isolated from a human donor in good health (CMV status not recorded). Some clones in this sample may be carry-over from other donors' samples. The CDR3 bases are TGTGCCAGCAGCTCGCGACAGGGGGCCAACGAGCAGTACTTC. Translating it yields CASSSRQGANEQYF. Combining the CDR3 with reference TRBV7-2 and TRBJ2-7 gives the whole variable domain GAGVSQSPSNKVTEKGKDVELRCDPISGHTALYWYRQSLGQGLEFLIYFQGNSAPDKSGLPSDRFSAERTGGSVSTLTIQRTQQEDSAVYLCASSSRQGANEQYFGPGTRLTVT.